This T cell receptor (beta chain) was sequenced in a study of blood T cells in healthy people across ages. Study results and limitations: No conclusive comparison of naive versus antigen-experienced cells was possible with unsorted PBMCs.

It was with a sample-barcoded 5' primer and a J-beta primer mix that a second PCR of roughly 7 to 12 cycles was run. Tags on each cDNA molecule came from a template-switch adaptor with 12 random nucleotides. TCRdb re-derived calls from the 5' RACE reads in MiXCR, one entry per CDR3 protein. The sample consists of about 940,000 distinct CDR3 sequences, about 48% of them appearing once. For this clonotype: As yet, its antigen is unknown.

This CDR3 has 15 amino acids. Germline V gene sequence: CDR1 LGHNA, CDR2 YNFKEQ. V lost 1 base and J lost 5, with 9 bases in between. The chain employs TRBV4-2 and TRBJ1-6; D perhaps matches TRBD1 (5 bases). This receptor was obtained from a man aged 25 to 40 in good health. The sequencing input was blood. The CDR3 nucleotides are TGTGCCAGCAGCCAAGGACAGAGCGATAATTCACCCCTCCACTTT. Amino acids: CASSQGQSDNSPLHF.